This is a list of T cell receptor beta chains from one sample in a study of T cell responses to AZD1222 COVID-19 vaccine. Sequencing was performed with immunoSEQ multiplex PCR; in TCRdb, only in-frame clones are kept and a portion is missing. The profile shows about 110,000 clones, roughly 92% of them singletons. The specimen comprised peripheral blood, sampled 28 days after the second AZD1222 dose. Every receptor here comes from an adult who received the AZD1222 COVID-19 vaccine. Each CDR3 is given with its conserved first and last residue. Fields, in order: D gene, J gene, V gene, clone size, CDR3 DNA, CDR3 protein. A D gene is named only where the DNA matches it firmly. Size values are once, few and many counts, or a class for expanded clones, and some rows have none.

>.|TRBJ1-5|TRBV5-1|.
TGCGCCAGCAGCTTGGGGTCAGGGAATAGCAATCAGCCCCAGCATTTT
CASSLGSGNSNQPQHF
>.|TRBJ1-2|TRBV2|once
TGTGCCAGCAGTGCCCAGGGCCGGGTAGGCTACACCTTC
CASSAQGRVGYTF
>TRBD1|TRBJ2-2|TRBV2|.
TGTGCCAGCAGCTTGGACAGGGCGGACACCGGGGAGCTGTTTTTT
CASSLDRADTGELFF
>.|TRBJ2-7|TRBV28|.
TGTGCCAGCATCCAGGGATGGGGCGAGCAGTACTTC
CASIQGWGEQYF
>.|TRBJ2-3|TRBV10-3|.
TGTGCCATCAGTGGATACAGGGATGTAACAGATACGCAGTATTTT
CAISGYRDVTDTQYF
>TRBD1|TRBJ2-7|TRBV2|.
TGTGCCAGCAGTCCCGGGACAGGGACCTACGAGCAGTACTTC
CASSPGTGTYEQYF
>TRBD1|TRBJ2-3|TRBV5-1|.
TGCGCCAGCAGCTTCCGAACAGGGGGTACGCAATATTTT
CASSFRTGGTQYF
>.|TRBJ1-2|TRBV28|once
TGTGCCAGCAGGGAACTTAACTATGGCTACACCTTC
CASRELNYGYTF
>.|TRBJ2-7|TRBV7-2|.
TGTGCCAGCAGCACCCTAGGCTACGAGCAGTACTTC
CASSTLGYEQYF
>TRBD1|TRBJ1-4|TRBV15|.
TGTGCCACCAGCAGAGACAGGGGGCCCGAAAAACTGTTTTTT
CATSRDRGPEKLFF
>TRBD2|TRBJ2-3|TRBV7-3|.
TGTGCCAGCAGCCCCAGCGGGGGGTCCACAGATACGCAGTATTTT
CASSPSGGSTDTQYF
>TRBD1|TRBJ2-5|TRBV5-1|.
TGCGCCAGCAGCCGAGAAAACAGGGGAGTAGTGGAGACCCAGTACTTC
CASSRENRGVVETQYF
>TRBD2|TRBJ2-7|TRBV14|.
TGTGCCAGCAGCGAAGGGGGACTAGCGGGCCTTACGTCCTACGAGCAGTACTTC
CASSEGGLAGLTSYEQYF
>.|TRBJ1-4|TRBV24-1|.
TGTGCCACCAGTGTCTTGGACATGCTGTTTTTT
CATSVLDMLFF
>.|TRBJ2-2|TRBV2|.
TGTGCCAGCAGTGAAGTGGTAGAGCTCATCACCGGGGAGCTGTTTTTT
CASSEVVELITGELFF
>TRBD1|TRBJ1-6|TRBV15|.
TGTGCCACCAGCAGAGAAAGACAGGGAAATTCACCCCTCCACTTT
CATSRERQGNSPLHF
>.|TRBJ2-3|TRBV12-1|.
TGTGCCAGCAGCTTTCTTACGGGGATCCTTTCCGGTGGCACAGATACGCAGTATTTT
CASSFLTGILSGGTDTQYF
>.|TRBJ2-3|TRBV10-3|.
TGTGCCATCAGTGAGTCTAATTCACGGACTAGCACAGATACGCAGTATTTT
CAISESNSRTSTDTQYF
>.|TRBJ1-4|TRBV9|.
TGTGCCAGCAGCCCCGGGACATTTAATGAAAAACTGTTTTTT
CASSPGTFNEKLFF
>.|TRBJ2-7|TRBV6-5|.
TGTGCCAGCAGTCGGGACCTCAGGGACGAGCAGTACTTC
CASSRDLRDEQYF
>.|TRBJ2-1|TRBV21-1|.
TGTGCCAGCAGCTATGAGCAGTTCTTC
CASSYEQFF
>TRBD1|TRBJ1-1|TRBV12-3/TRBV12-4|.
TGTGCCAGCAGTCCTTCAGCGACAGGGAAAGCTTTCTTT
CASSPSATGKAFF
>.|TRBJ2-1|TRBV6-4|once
TGTGCCAGCAGTGACCCAGGTATTTTGTTTCGGTTTGGGCAGTTCTTC
CASSDPGILFRFGQFF
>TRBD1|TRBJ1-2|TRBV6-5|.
TGTGCCAGCAGCATGGACAGGTACCGAGGTCACACCTTC
CASSMDRYRGHTF
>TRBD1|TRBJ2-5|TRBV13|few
TGTGCCAGCAGCACCGGACAGGGGTCAGAGACCCAGTACTTC
CASSTGQGSETQYF
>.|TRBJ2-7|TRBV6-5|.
TGTGCCAGCAGTTACTCGAAAGGGCTCCACGAGCAGTACTTC
CASSYSKGLHEQYF
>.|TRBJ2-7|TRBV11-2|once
TGTGCCAGCAGCTTATCCATATTGGCGGAAGAGCAGTACTTC
CASSLSILAEEQYF
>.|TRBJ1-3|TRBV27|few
TGTGCCAGCAGTCCCAGACTGGCCTCTGGAAACACCATATATTTT
CASSPRLASGNTIYF
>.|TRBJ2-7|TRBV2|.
TGTGCCAGCAGCCTCACCCGCGCGGGGCGGGAGCAGTACTTC
CASSLTRAGREQYF
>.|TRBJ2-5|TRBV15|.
TGTGCCACCAGCAGAGGCCAGGGACGACAAGAGACCCAGTACTTC
CATSRGQGRQETQYF
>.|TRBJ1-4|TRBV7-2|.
TGTGCCAGCAGCTTACTGGGCGGAGGTGAAAAACTGTTTTTT
CASSLLGGGEKLFF
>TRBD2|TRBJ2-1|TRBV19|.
TGTGCCAGTACCCAAAGCGGGGGGGCCGTATATGAGCAGTTCTTC
CASTQSGGAVYEQFF
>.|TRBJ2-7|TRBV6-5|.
TGTGCCACCCGGGACGGCTACGAGCAGTGCTTC
CATRDGYEQCF
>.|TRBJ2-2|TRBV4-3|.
TGCGCCAGCAGCCGAATCCGGACGGGAAGGACCGGGGAGCTGTTTTTT
CASSRIRTGRTGELFF
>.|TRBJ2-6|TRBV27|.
TGTGCCAGCAGTATTAGGGACGGCTCTGGGGCCAACGTCCTGACTTTC
CASSIRDGSGANVLTF
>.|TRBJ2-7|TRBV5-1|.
TGCGCCAGCAGCGACGACAGCACCTACGAGCAGTACTTC
CASSDDSTYEQYF
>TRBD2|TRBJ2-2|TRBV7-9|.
TGTGCCCTGCTGACTAGCGGGGGGTTGAGCACCGGGGAGCTGTTTTTT
CALLTSGGLSTGELFF
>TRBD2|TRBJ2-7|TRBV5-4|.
TGTGCCAGCAGCCCACAGCGGGGGGGGATTGGGGAGCAGTACTTC
CASSPQRGGIGEQYF
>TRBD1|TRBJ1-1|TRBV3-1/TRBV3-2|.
TGTGCCAGCAGCTGGGACAGGAGTAACACTGAAGCTTTCTTT
CASSWDRSNTEAFF
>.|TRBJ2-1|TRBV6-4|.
TGTGCCAGCAGTCCTGGGCCAGGGTACAATGAGCAGTTCTTC
CASSPGPGYNEQFF
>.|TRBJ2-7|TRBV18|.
TGTGCCAGCTCACCGGCCAGGCCACCGTACGAGCAGTACTTC
CASSPARPPYEQYF
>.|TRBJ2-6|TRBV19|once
TGTGCCAGTAGCGCCCCGGGTGGGGCCAACGTCCTGACTTTC
CASSAPGGANVLTF
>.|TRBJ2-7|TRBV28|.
TGTGCCAGCAGTTTCCTTCCCTCCTACGAGCAGTACTTC
CASSFLPSYEQYF
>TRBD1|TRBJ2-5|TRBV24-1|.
TGTGCCACCAGTGATTATGGACAGGTCCAAGAGACCCAGTACTTC
CATSDYGQVQETQYF
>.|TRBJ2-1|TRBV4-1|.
TGCGCCAGCAGCCAACCTTTGCGGCGGGGAAACGTTGGAGAGCAGTTCTTC
CASSQPLRRGNVGEQFF
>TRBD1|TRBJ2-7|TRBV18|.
TGTGCCAGCTCACCGGGACAGGGGGACGAGCAGTACTTC
CASSPGQGDEQYF
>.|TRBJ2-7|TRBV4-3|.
TGCGCCAGCAGCCAAGTAGAGGGGAACTACGAGCAGTACTTC
CASSQVEGNYEQYF
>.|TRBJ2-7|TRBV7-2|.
TGTGCCACCGGACAGTCCCACGAGCAGTACTTC
CATGQSHEQYF
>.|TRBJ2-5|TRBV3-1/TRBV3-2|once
TGTGCCAGCAGCCAAGACACCGAAGAGACCCAGTACTTC
CASSQDTEETQYF
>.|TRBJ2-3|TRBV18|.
TGTGCCAGCTCACCCGTACCGGGGGCCCTAACAGATACGCAGTATTTT
CASSPVPGALTDTQYF
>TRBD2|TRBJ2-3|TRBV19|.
TGTGCCAGTAGTAGCGGGAGCTACACAGATACGCAGTATTTT
CASSSGSYTDTQYF
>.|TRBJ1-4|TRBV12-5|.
TGTGCTAGTGGCCCCGGGTTGCCGGGGGTGGAAAAACTGTTTTTT
CASGPGLPGVEKLFF
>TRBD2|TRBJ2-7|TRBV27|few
TGTGCCAGCAGTCTAGAGCCGGGAGGTCCGCAGTACTTC
CASSLEPGGPQYF
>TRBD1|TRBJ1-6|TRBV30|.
TGTGCCTGGGGCCTAGGGGGCGAAGGGTCACCCCTCCACTTT
CAWGLGGEGSPLHF
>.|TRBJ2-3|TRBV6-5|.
TGTGCCAGCAGCTCGGGACTGCTCACAGATACGCAGTATTTT
CASSSGLLTDTQYF